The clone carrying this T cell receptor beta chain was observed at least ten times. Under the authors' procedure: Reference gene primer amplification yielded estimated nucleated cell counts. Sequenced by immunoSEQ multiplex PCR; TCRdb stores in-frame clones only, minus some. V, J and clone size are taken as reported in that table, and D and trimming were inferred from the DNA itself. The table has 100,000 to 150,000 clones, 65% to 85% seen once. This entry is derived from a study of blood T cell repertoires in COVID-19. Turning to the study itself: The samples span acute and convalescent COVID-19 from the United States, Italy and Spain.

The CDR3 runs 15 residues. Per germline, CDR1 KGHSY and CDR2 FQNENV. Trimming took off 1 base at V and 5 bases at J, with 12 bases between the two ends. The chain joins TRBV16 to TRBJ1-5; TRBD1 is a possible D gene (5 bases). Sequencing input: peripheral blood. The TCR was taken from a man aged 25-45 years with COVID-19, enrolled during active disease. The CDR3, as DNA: TGTGCCAGCAGCCAATATTCAGGGATTGATCAGCCCCAGCATTTT. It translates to CASSQYSGIDQPQHF.